This T cell receptor (beta chain) was sequenced in a study of shared clonotypes between healthy human individuals. Germline CDR1 reads LNHDA; CDR2 reads SQIVND (reference sequence). Trimming shortened V by 6 bases and J by 0 bases, and 11 bases separated the two germline ends. The CDR3 is made up of 15 amino acids. Clones were read by immunoSEQ multiplex PCR, and TCRdb kept only the in-frame ones, dropping some. The sample carries 450,000 to 500,000 clones, roughly 80% recorded once. This rearrangement joins TRBV19 to TRBJ2-2, with D perhaps given as TRBD1 or TRBD2 (6 bases each). The source material was PBMCs. This clonotype was obtained from a woman aged 40 to 50 in good health. Some clones in this sample may be carry-over from other donors' samples. The CDR3 coding sequence is TGTGCCAGTAGAAGGGGGGATGCGAACACCGGGGAGCTGTTTTTT. Protein sequence: CASRRGDANTGELFF.